This is a list of T cell receptor beta chains from one sample in a study of T cell responses to AZD1222 COVID-19 vaccine. Sequencing used immunoSEQ multiplex PCR; TCRdb keeps in-frame clones, though not all of them. Here the sample spans roughly 100,000 clones, about 85% being singletons. The sample in question was peripheral blood, obtained on day 0 of AZD1222 vaccination. These receptors were taken from an adult in good health. Both conserved end residues are part of each CDR3. Fields, in order: CDR3 protein, CDR3 DNA, clone size, V gene, J gene, D gene. The D gene is left open where the match is weak. The size entry is marked missing in some rows and otherwise reads once, few, many or a size class.

CDR3aa: CASSHRLGEDTIYF
CDR3nt: TGCGCCAGCAGCCACAGACTGGGGGAGGACACCATATATTTT
abundance: -
v_gene: TRBV4-3
j_gene: TRBJ1-3
d_gene: -

CDR3aa: CATSRAPGQGHQPQHF
CDR3nt: TGTGCCACCAGCAGAGCCCCAGGACAGGGACACCAGCCCCAGCATTTT
abundance: -
v_gene: TRBV15
j_gene: TRBJ1-5
d_gene: TRBD1

CDR3aa: CASSLGTQYNEQFF
CDR3nt: TGTGCCAGCAGCTTAGGGACTCAGTACAATGAGCAGTTCTTC
abundance: -
v_gene: TRBV7-3
j_gene: TRBJ2-1
d_gene: -

CDR3aa: CASSTGQGAQNIQYF
CDR3nt: TGTGCCAGTAGTACAGGACAGGGGGCCCAAAACATTCAGTACTTC
abundance: -
v_gene: TRBV19
j_gene: TRBJ2-4
d_gene: TRBD1

CDR3aa: CASSFHGTGGNYEQYF
CDR3nt: TGCGCCAGCAGCTTTCATGGGACAGGGGGGAACTACGAGCAGTACTTC
abundance: -
v_gene: TRBV5-1
j_gene: TRBJ2-7
d_gene: TRBD1

CDR3aa: CASSLGGGSNQPQHF
CDR3nt: TGTGCCAGCAGTTTAGGAGGGGGTAGCAATCAGCCCCAGCATTTT
abundance: -
v_gene: TRBV27
j_gene: TRBJ1-5
d_gene: -

CDR3aa: CASSWGQGYSGELFF
CDR3nt: TGTGCCAGCAGTTGGGGACAGGGTTACTCCGGGGAGCTGTTTTTT
abundance: -
v_gene: TRBV28
j_gene: TRBJ2-2
d_gene: TRBD1

CDR3aa: CATRALGNEQFF
CDR3nt: TGTGCCACCCGGGCCCTAGGCAATGAGCAGTTCTTC
abundance: few
v_gene: TRBV10-3
j_gene: TRBJ2-1
d_gene: -

CDR3aa: CASSQDPAGPSSYEQYF
CDR3nt: TGCGCCAGCAGCCAAGATCCGGCAGGGCCGTCCTCCTACGAGCAGTACTTC
abundance: -
v_gene: TRBV4-3
j_gene: TRBJ2-7
d_gene: -

CDR3aa: CASSPGTGGDSNQPQHF
CDR3nt: TGCGCCAGCAGCCCCGGGACAGGGGGCGATAGCAATCAGCCCCAGCATTTT
abundance: -
v_gene: TRBV5-1
j_gene: TRBJ1-5
d_gene: TRBD1

CDR3aa: CASGDRNYGYTF
CDR3nt: TGTGCCAGCGGAGACAGGAACTATGGCTACACCTTC
abundance: -
v_gene: TRBV6-4
j_gene: TRBJ1-2
d_gene: -

CDR3aa: CAWSDTGGEQYF
CDR3nt: TGTGCCTGGAGTGACACAGGCGGCGAGCAGTACTTC
abundance: -
v_gene: TRBV30
j_gene: TRBJ2-7
d_gene: -

CDR3aa: CASRQTGFESGYTF
CDR3nt: TGTGCCAGCAGACAAACAGGGTTCGAGAGTGGCTACACCTTC
abundance: -
v_gene: TRBV7-9
j_gene: TRBJ1-2
d_gene: -

CDR3aa: CASSYSQGSTEAFF
CDR3nt: TGTGCCAGCAGTTACTCCCAGGGTTCGACTGAAGCTTTCTTT
abundance: -
v_gene: TRBV6-5
j_gene: TRBJ1-1
d_gene: -